The 3 T cell receptor beta chains in this list originate from one sample, sequenced in a study of T cells in Graves' hyperthyroidism and ophthalmopathy. The TCR beta CDR3 regions underwent amplification using RNA transcripts as the source. HTBI primers were employed in a first-round RT-PCR of the TCR CDR3. TCRdb called the multiplex PCR reads again in MiXCR, with one record for every CDR3 protein. The repertoire holds 800,000 or so distinct CDR3 sequences, with roughly 37% as singletons. The sample taken for sequencing was blood. These receptors originate from a man younger than 35 with Graves' hyperthyroidism.

This clonotype has at least ten counts. This chain connects TRBV2 to TRBJ1-3; the D is unclear. Germline CDR1 is SNHLY and CDR2 is FYNNEI. Trimming cost V 6 bases and J 6 bases, with 15 bases left between them. CDR3 length: 14 amino acids. The CDR3 protein is CASSPLGGENTIYF. CDR3 in DNA: TGTGCCAGCAGCCCCCTAGGCGGGGAAAACACCATATATTTT.

This clonotype was observed a few times. A much bigger clone sits one base away, suggesting this may be a read error. The chain is built from TRBV29-1 and TRBJ2-7; D may be TRBD1 or TRBD2 (5 bases each). The V gene lost 3 bases and the J gene lost 3 bases, with 15 bases spanning the gap. Germline loops: CDR1 SQVTM, CDR2 ANQGSEA. This CDR3 spans 14 amino acids. CDR3 sequence (DNA): TGCAGCGTTGATTCGGGACGGGGTATCTACGAGCAGTACTTC. The encoded protein is CSVDSGRGIYEQYF.

Worth noting for this clonotype: The germline gene is not matched at one end of the junction; a read error may be the cause. The V gene is TRBV7-2, the J gene TRBJ1-4, with 8 bases lining up with TRBD1. The V gene's germline CDR1 is SGHTA and CDR2 FQGNSA. CDR3 length: 14 residues. The CDR3: CASRGRGLDEKLFF. CDR3 nucleotide sequence: TGCGCCTCTAGGGGCAGGGGGCTAGACGAAAAACTGTTTTTT.